A single sample is the source of the 29 T cell receptor beta chains below, sequenced in a study of CD8 T cells in Susac syndrome. The RNA input was about 0.5 to 1 ug, and it was reverse transcribed with random hexamers. TCRdb independently ran MiXCR on the immunoSEQ multiplex PCR reads; one entry per CDR3 protein. The sample includes some 97,000 distinct CDR3 sequences, 95% seen only once; the top ten take 0.3%. What was sequenced was CD8+ T cells from PBMCs. These receptors were collected from a human donor with Susac syndrome.

The chain has TRBV29-1 and TRBJ2-4; no clear D. The germline V gene has CDR1 SQVTM and CDR2 ANQGSEA. V was shortened by 3 bases and J by 6 bases, with 9 bases between the two germline ends. The CDR3 covers 12 residues. The DNA for the CDR3 is TGCAGCGTTGAGAATACGGGAAACATTCAGTACTTC. Encoded protein: CSVENTGNIQYF. The variable domain in full, completed from reference TRBV29-1 and TRBJ2-4, reads SAVISQKPSRDICQRGTSLTIQCQVDSQVTMMFWYRQQPGQSLTLIATANQGSEATYESGFVIDKFPISRPNLTFSTLTVSNMSPEDSSIYLCSVENTGNIQYFGAGTRLSVL.

Here the CDR3 reads CASSLPRVGDTQYF. The CDR3 DNA follows: TGTGCCAGCAGCTTACCTAGGGTAGGAGATACGCAGTATTTT. V gene TRBV5-6 combines with J gene TRBJ2-3; D gene uncertain. V was cut by 2 bases and J by 5 bases, with 12 bases left in between. The CDR3 is 14 amino acids. Germline CDR1 is SGHDT and CDR2 is YYEEEE.

The chain joins TRBV5-1 to TRBJ2-5, with D uncertain. The CDR3 runs to 13 residues. V lost 7 bases and J lost 2, with 12 bases in between. CDR1 and CDR2 from the germline V gene are SGHRS and YFSETQ. CDR3 bases: TGCGCCAGCTCCCTACTTCTTCAAGAGACCCAGTACTTC. This gives the protein CASSLLLQETQYF. Supplemented by reference TRBV5-1 and TRBJ2-5, the full variable domain reads KAGVTQTPRYLIKTRGQQVTLSCSPISGHRSVSWYQQTPGQGLQFLFEYFSETQRNKGNFPGRFSGRQFSNSRSEMNVSTLELGDSALYLCASSLLLQETQYFGPGTRLLVL.

The CDR3: CASSFDVSTYEQYF. CDR3 nucleotides: TGTGCCAGCAGCTTCGATGTCAGCACCTACGAGCAGTACTTC. This sequence joins TRBV7-9 and TRBJ2-7, with no clear D. Germline V gene sequence: CDR1 SEHNR, CDR2 FQNEAQ (reference sequence). This CDR3 spans 14 amino acids. V lost 3 bases to trimming and J lost 2 bases, with 11 bases between them.

The CDR3: CSSDRGREYEQFF. In DNA, the CDR3 is TGCAGCTCCGACAGGGGAAGGGAGTATGAGCAGTTCTTC. The chain employs TRBV29-1 and TRBJ2-1, with 8 nucleotides matching TRBD1. This CDR3 has 13 amino acids. Germline lookup yields CDR1 SQVTM and CDR2 ANQGSEA. V lost 8 bases to trimming and J lost 8 bases; unmatched junction nucleotides: 11.

V usage is TRBV20-1 and J usage is TRBJ2-5, with D maybe TRBD2 (5 bases). Trimming removed 6 bases at V and 5 bases at J, with 13 bases between. CDR1 is DFQATT, CDR2 SNEGSKA, per germline (reference sequence). CDR3 length equals 12 residues. This CDR3 is CSAPSGGETQYF. CDR3 DNA sequence: TGCAGTGCACCCTCGGGCGGGGAGACCCAGTACTTC.

This clonotype occurred once. This chain uses TRBV20-1 with TRBJ2-1, with D perhaps being TRBD1 or TRBD2 (5 bases each). With 5 bases removed from V and 12 bases from J, the gap between germline ends came to 23 bases. From germline, CDR1 is DFQATT and CDR2 SNEGSKA (reference sequence). The CDR3 runs 14 residues. The chain's CDR3 is CSAPETAARGGQFF. CDR3 coding DNA: TGCAGTGCTCCCGAGACAGCCGCGAGGGGTGGGCAGTTCTTC.

The gene calls are TRBV20-1 and TRBJ1-4; tentatively, D is TRBD1 (5 bases). Germline V gene lookup returns CDR1 DFQATT and CDR2 SNEGSKA (reference sequence). Trimming left V 6 bases short and J 6 bases short, with 17 bases between. The CDR3 length is 14 residues. The CDR3 nucleotides read TGCAGTGCCCCACCCGGGATGACAGATGAAAAACTGTTTTTT. It is translated as CSAPPGMTDEKLFF.

V gene TRBV5-4 combines with J gene TRBJ2-3; 10 bases match TRBD2. With 9 bases clipped from V and 3 bases from J, the junction kept 4 bases outside the gene matches. Looked up from germline, CDR1 is SGHNT and CDR2 is YYREEE (reference sequence). CDR3 length: 13 residues. DNA of the CDR3: TGTGCCATCGAGGGACTAGCGACAGATACGCAGTATTTT. Its protein is CAIEGLATDTQYF.

V and J are TRBV12-3 or TRBV12-4 and TRBJ2-7; maybe TRBD2 (5 bases). Trimming stripped 3 bases from V and 6 bases from J, with 9 bases between. The CDR3 totals 12 residues. The CDR3 protein is CASSFGEGEQYF. The CDR3 DNA is TGTGCCAGCAGTTTCGGAGAGGGCGAGCAGTACTTC.

The CDR3 loop is CATSIGTRWYDEQFF. CDR3 DNA: TGTGCCACCAGCATAGGGACTAGGTGGTACGATGAGCAGTTCTTC. This sequence joins TRBV15 and TRBJ2-1; TRBD2 aligns across 8 bases. CDR1 LNHNV and CDR2 YYDKDF come from the germline V gene (reference sequence). The junction had 10 bases not matched to a gene; V was cut back by 4 bases and J by 8 bases. The CDR3 covers 15 residues.

This clonotype was seen a single time. The chain has TRBV12-5 and TRBJ2-3, with 7 positions matching TRBD1. Germline V CDR1 and CDR2: LGHNT, FRNRAP. The CDR3 is 13 amino acids. V lost 2 bases and J lost 5; bases outside the gene matches: 1. The CDR3: CASGLTGEDTQYF. The CDR3, as DNA: TGTGCTAGTGGTTTGACAGGGGAAGATACGCAGTATTTT.

The chain carries TRBV29-1 and TRBJ2-1; TRBD2 agrees at 14 bases. This CDR3 spans 17 amino acids. The germline V gene has CDR1 SQVTM and CDR2 ANQGSEA. Trimming at V came to 3 bases and at J to 6 bases, leaving 10 bases not matched to a gene. This CDR3 reads CSVDPQTGTSGSNEQFF. For the CDR3, the DNA is TGCAGCGTTGACCCTCAGACCGGGACTAGCGGGAGCAATGAGCAGTTCTTC.

The chain recombines TRBV7-2 with TRBJ1-2; 7 positions match TRBD1. The CDR3 length is 13 residues. V was pared by 5 bases and J by 8 bases, with 8 bases of the junction left unmatched. Germline V gene sequence: CDR1 SGHTA, CDR2 FQGNSA. CDR3 residues: CASSQDRVLGYTF. In DNA form, the CDR3 reads TGTGCCAGCAGCCAAGACAGGGTTCTCGGCTACACCTTC.

This chain joins TRBV5-6 and TRBJ2-1; possibly TRBD2 for D (6 bases). CDR1 is SGHDT, CDR2 YYEEEE, per germline. The CDR3 covers 16 residues. The V end lost 4 bases, the J end lost 3 bases, and 17 bases lay between the germline ends. This CDR3 is CASSPPAEGSYNEQFF. The CDR3 region has the DNA TGTGCCAGCAGCCCCCCGGCGGAGGGAAGCTACAATGAGCAGTTCTTC.

V gene TRBV29-1 combines with J gene TRBJ1-2; 7 positions match TRBD1. This CDR3 has 13 residues. Germline CDR1 reads SQVTM; CDR2 reads ANQGSEA. V shed 4 bases, J shed 8 bases, and the junction held 10 bases outside the gene matches. CDR3 residues: CSVGLGGFVGYTF. The CDR3 DNA reads TGCAGCGTTGGTTTAGGGGGCTTCGTGGGCTACACCTTC.

The V call is TRBV29-1, the J call TRBJ1-2, with D possibly being TRBD1 (5 bases). CDR1 is SQVTM and CDR2 is ANQGSEA in the germline V gene. The CDR3 runs 12 residues. V gave up 8 bases and J gave up 7 bases, with 17 bases separating them. In DNA form, the CDR3 reads TGCAGCTTACAGGACCCCTCAGGTGGCTACACCTTC. Translated: CSLQDPSGGYTF. Full variable domain (outside the CDR3, taken from reference TRBV29-1 and TRBJ1-2): SAVISQKPSRDICQRGTSLTIQCQVDSQVTMMFWYRQQPGQSLTLIATANQGSEATYESGFVIDKFPISRPNLTFSTLTVSNMSPEDSSIYLCSLQDPSGGYTFGSGTRLTVV.

The genes are TRBV20-1 and TRBJ2-5; 9 nucleotides align to TRBD1. The CDR3 spans 15 residues. Unmatched junction bases numbered 2, after V lost 0 bases and J lost 0 bases. Looked up from germline, CDR1 is DFQATT and CDR2 is SNEGSKA (reference sequence). The DNA for the CDR3 is TGCAGTGCTAGAGATCGGGACAGGGACCAAGAGACCCAGTACTTC. Its translation: CSARDRDRDQETQYF.

The chain links TRBV24-1 to TRBJ2-5; TRBD1 agrees at 9 bases. V shed 0 bases, J shed 2 bases, and the junction held 0 bases outside the gene matches. CDR3 length equals 15 residues. From germline, CDR1 is KGHDR and CDR2 SFDVKD. The CDR3 sequence: CATSDLDRGQETQYF. The CDR3 bases are TGTGCCACCAGTGATTTGGACAGGGGGCAAGAGACCCAGTACTTC.

The chain has TRBV5-6 and TRBJ1-2, with 7 bases identical to TRBD1. After removal of 4 bases from V and 5 bases from J, the junction contained 8 bases not matched to a gene. Germline V gene sequence: CDR1 SGHDT, CDR2 YYEEEE. This CDR3 is 14 amino acids long. CDR3 protein: CASSLKTGQYGYTF. Written as DNA, the CDR3 is TGTGCCAGCAGCCTGAAGACAGGGCAGTATGGCTACACCTTC.

V usage is TRBV10-3 and J usage is TRBJ2-3, with D unclear. Trimming took 4 bases from V and 1 from J, leaving 12 bases between them. Germline CDR1 ENHRY, CDR2 SYGVKD. The CDR3 runs to 15 residues. CDR3: CAISAPGRGTDTQYF. As DNA, the CDR3 is TGTGCCATCAGTGCACCAGGACGGGGCACAGATACGCAGTATTTT.

This clonotype appeared a single time. The J gene is TRBJ2-5, the V gene TRBV5-1, with D unclear. V was trimmed by 3 bases and J by 4 bases, leaving 7 bases between them. Germline V gene lookup returns CDR1 SGHRS and CDR2 YFSETQ. This CDR3 is built from 12 residues. The CDR3 sequence is CASSSQGETQYF. The CDR3 bases are TGCGCCAGCAGCTCTCAAGGAGAGACCCAGTACTTC.

The genes are TRBV4-1 and TRBJ2-7; unclear D gene. The V gene lost 4 bases and the J gene lost 0 bases, with 10 bases spanning the gap. Germline V gene lookup returns CDR1 MGHRA and CDR2 YSYEKL. The CDR3 has 14 amino acids. CDR3 sequence: CASSRGGDSYEQYF. CDR3 coding DNA: TGCGCCAGCAGCCGGGGTGGGGACTCCTACGAGCAGTACTTC.

The chain employs TRBV15 and TRBJ2-7, with D possibly being TRBD2 (6 bases). The germline CDR1 and CDR2 sequences are LNHNV and YYDKDF (reference sequence). The CDR3 runs to 12 residues. Trimming pared 3 bases from V and 3 bases from J, leaving 6 bases between. This CDR3 reads CATSSGSYEQYF. The DNA for the CDR3 is TGTGCCACCAGCAGCGGGAGCTACGAGCAGTACTTC.

The chain combines TRBV7-2 with TRBJ1-1; D call uncertain. Looked up from germline, CDR1 is SGHTA and CDR2 is FQGNSA. This CDR3 spans 11 amino acids. Trimming removed 5 bases at V and 8 bases at J, with 9 bases between. CDR3 sequence (DNA): TGTGCCAGCAGCCCGTCTACAGAAGCTTTCTTT. Residues: CASSPSTEAFF.

This sequence joins TRBV5-1 and TRBJ2-7, with D maybe TRBD1 (5 bases). The CDR3 is 14 amino acids. In germline, CDR1 is SGHRS, CDR2 YFSETQ. V was cut by 3 bases and J by 0 bases, with 10 bases left in between. The CDR3 sequence is CASSSDGASYEQYF. CDR3 bases: TGCGCCAGCAGCTCGGATGGGGCCTCCTACGAGCAGTACTTC.

This chain joins TRBV28 and TRBJ2-7; TRBD1 matches at 8 bases. The junction had 7 bases not matched to a gene; V was cut back by 7 bases and J by 2 bases. The germline CDR1 and CDR2 sequences are MDHEN and SYDVKM. This CDR3 contains 14 residues. The CDR3 bases are TGTGCCAGCAACCAGGGGGACAGGACCTACGAGCAGTACTTC. Amino acids: CASNQGDRTYEQYF. Supplemented by reference TRBV28 and TRBJ2-7, the full variable domain reads DVKVTQSSRYLVKRTGEKVFLECVQDMDHENMFWYRQDPGLGLRLIYFSYDVKMKEKGDIPEGYSVSREKKERFSLILESASTNQTSMYLCASNQGDRTYEQYFGPGTRLTVT.

The chain combines TRBV28 with TRBJ2-5; 10 positions match TRBD1. Germline V lookup: CDR1 MDHEN, CDR2 SYDVKM. This CDR3 has 12 residues. The J segment lost 5 bases and the V segment lost 9 bases, leaving 3 bases of the junction unmatched. CDR3 in DNA: TGTGCCAGTTGGACAGGGGGGGAGACCCAGTACTTC. The encoded protein is CASWTGGETQYF. The full variable domain, its missing parts supplied by reference TRBV28 and TRBJ2-5, is DVKVTQSSRYLVKRTGEKVFLECVQDMDHENMFWYRQDPGLGLRLIYFSYDVKMKEKGDIPEGYSVSREKKERFSLILESASTNQTSMYLCASWTGGETQYFGPGTRLLVL.

This rearrangement joins TRBV29-1 to TRBJ2-3, with a tentative D call TRBD1 (7 bases). Trimming shortened V by 4 bases and J by 2 bases, and 16 bases separated the two germline ends. The CDR3 spans 15 residues. The germline V gene encodes CDR1 SQVTM and CDR2 ANQGSEA. The CDR3 nucleotides read TGCAGCGTTGTGGGTTCAGGGGGGACCACAGATACGCAGTATTTT. The encoded protein is CSVVGSGGTTDTQYF.